Included here is one TCR beta chain sequence, with context. V lost 2 bases to trimming and J lost 4 bases, with 8 bases between them. Germline V gives CDR1 LNHDA, CDR2 SQIVND (reference sequence). The CDR3 totals 14 residues. As processed by the authors: Using reference gene primer amplification, nucleated cell counts were estimated. The protocol was immunoSEQ multiplex PCR, while the TCRdb copy is restricted to in-frame clones and leaves out a portion. For V, J and clone size, that table is used; D and trimming come from the DNA. The sample gives roughly 50,000 clones, around 85% of which show up once; approximately 6.4% is in the top ten. The sample originates from a study of blood T cell repertoires in COVID-19. Study background: Whether acute or convalescent, the COVID-19 samples came from the United States, Italy and Spain. The analysed material was cDNA or gDNA that came from T cells, B-cell-depleted T cells, or PBMCs.

This clonotype originated in a man between 60 and 75 years old with acute or convalescent COVID-19. The rearrangement links TRBV19 to TRBJ2-2; D not certain. The sample consisted of peripheral blood. The chain's CDR3 is CASSIPQITGELFF. Written as DNA, the CDR3 is TGTGCCAGTAGTATACCTCAGATCACCGGGGAGCTGTTTTTT.